One and the same sample provided the 23 T cell receptor beta chains below, sequenced in a study of shared clonotypes between healthy human individuals. Assay: immunoSEQ multiplex PCR; the TCRdb copy retains only in-frame clones and omits some. The table records about 480,000 clones, more than 65% of them present only once. The sample consisted of PBMCs. All receptors derive from a woman aged 35 to 49 in good health. Some clones in this sample may be carry-over from other donors' samples.

The chain joins TRBV29-1 to TRBJ1-2; 8 bases fit TRBD1. V gave up 8 bases and J gave up 5 bases; unmatched junction bases: 10. Germline CDR1 SQVTM, CDR2 ANQGSEA. The CDR3 loop spans 13 amino acids. CDR3 sequence (DNA): TGCAGCTCTTGGACAGGGCCAGAGTATGGCTACACCTTC. This gives the protein CSSWTGPEYGYTF.

V and J are TRBV5-6 and TRBJ2-1; 9 nucleotides agree with TRBD2. Germline V gene lookup returns CDR1 SGHDT and CDR2 YYEEEE. CDR3 length: 15 residues. The V segment lost 4 bases and the J segment 4 bases; nucleotides outside the gene matches: 6. The CDR3 region is CASSHGTSRYNEQFF. CDR3 sequence (DNA): TGTGCCAGCAGCCACGGGACTAGCCGGTACAATGAGCAGTTCTTC.

The V and J genes are TRBV5-6 and TRBJ2-5; D possibly corresponds to TRBD1 (6 bases). Deletions cut 3 bases from V and 5 bases from J, with 17 bases between. The CDR3 extends over 15 amino acids. Looked up from germline, CDR1 is SGHDT and CDR2 is YYEEEE. The CDR3 region is CASSWGRDKKETQYF. The CDR3 bases are TGTGCCAGCAGCTGGGGACGGGACAAGAAGGAGACCCAGTACTTC.

The count of this clone is one. The rearrangement links TRBV13 to TRBJ2-1; maybe TRBD2 (5 bases). In germline, CDR1 is PRHDT, CDR2 FYEKMQ (reference sequence). The V end lost 3 bases, the J end lost 2 bases, and 8 bases lay between the germline ends. There are 14 residues in the CDR3. The chain's CDR3 is CASSLASPYNEQFF. In DNA, the CDR3 is TGTGCCAGCAGCTTGGCTAGCCCCTACAATGAGCAGTTCTTC.

The rearrangement links TRBV9 to TRBJ2-5, with 10 bases that match TRBD2. The CDR3 consists of 16 residues. From germline, CDR1 is SGDLS and CDR2 YYNGEE. J gave up 5 bases and V 0 bases, and 7 bases lay outside the gene matches. CDR3 DNA sequence: TGTGCCAGCAGCGTAGGGGTAGCGGGAGGTTTGGAGACCCAGTACTTC. Translating gives CASSVGVAGGLETQYF.

The chain couples TRBV9 to TRBJ2-6; D ambiguous. This CDR3 is built from 15 residues. V gave up 0 bases and J gave up 0 bases, with 4 bases separating them. From germline, CDR1 is SGDLS and CDR2 YYNGEE. The CDR3 DNA is TGTGCCAGCAGCGTAGGGACCTCTGGGGCCAACGTCCTGACTTTC. Translating gives CASSVGTSGANVLTF.

This clone was seen just once. The chain is built from TRBV5-1 and TRBJ1-2, with D possibly matching TRBD1 (5 bases). Germline V lookup: CDR1 SGHRS, CDR2 YFSETQ. The CDR3 loop spans 15 amino acids. Trimming shortened V by 0 bases and J by 7 bases, and 16 bases separated the two germline ends. CDR3 protein: CASSLGSGTGLGYTF. The CDR3 region has the DNA TGCGCCAGCAGCTTGGGTTCCGGGACTGGTCTTGGCTACACCTTC.

V and J are TRBV5-1 and TRBJ1-3; 8 bases are shared with TRBD1. Germline lookup yields CDR1 SGHRS and CDR2 YFSETQ. J lost 4 bases, V lost 3 bases, and 9 bases had no gene match. The CDR3 is 16 amino acids. CDR3 nucleotide sequence: TGCGCCAGCAGCTCAGGACAGGGAAATTGGGGAAACACCATATATTTT. Protein product: CASSSGQGNWGNTIYF.

The sample holds one count of this clone. This chain joins TRBV5-1 and TRBJ2-7; 10 bases match TRBD1. This CDR3 is 15 amino acids long. The germline V gene encodes CDR1 SGHRS and CDR2 YFSETQ. J was trimmed by 3 bases and V by 0 bases; bases with no gene match: 3. The CDR3 loop is CASSLEGQGYYEQYF. CDR3 bases: TGCGCCAGCAGCTTGGAGGGACAGGGGTACTACGAGCAGTACTTC.

This clone was counted ten times or more. The rearrangement joins TRBV4-1 to TRBJ2-1, with D unresolved. Germline V gives CDR1 MGHRA, CDR2 YSYEKL. The germline V and J ends were trimmed by 1 base and 10 bases, with 23 bases remaining between them. The CDR3 totals 17 residues. CDR3 sequence (DNA): TGCGCCAGCAGCCAAGGGTGGTTATGGGCCCCGCAAAAGGAGCAGTTCTTC. This encodes CASSQGWLWAPQKEQFF.

The CDR3 DNA sequence: TGTGCCAGTAGTATAGATGGAAGCGCCTCGGGCAATGAGCAGTTCTTC. Amino acids: CASSIDGSASGNEQFF. This chain connects TRBV19 to TRBJ2-1; no firm D call. The germline V gene encodes CDR1 LNHDA and CDR2 SQIVND (reference sequence). The CDR3 consists of 16 residues. Trimming took off 0 bases at V and 6 bases at J, with 15 bases between the two ends.

This chain links TRBV19 with TRBJ1-1, with TRBD1 identical over 8 bases. V shed 4 bases and J 5 bases; nucleotides not matched to a gene: 3. Germline CDR1 and CDR2: LNHDA and SQIVND (reference sequence). This CDR3 spans 13 amino acids. The CDR3: CASSTDRETEAFF. DNA for the CDR3: TGTGCCAGTAGTACGGACAGGGAAACTGAAGCTTTCTTT.

The chain is built from TRBV5-6 and TRBJ2-1, with D uncertain. This CDR3 has 12 amino acids. Germline V gene data show CDR1 as SGHDT and CDR2 as YYEEEE. Trimming took 3 bases from V and 6 from J, leaving 7 bases between them. The CDR3 is CASSSPGNEQFF. The DNA for the CDR3 is TGTGCCAGCAGCTCACCAGGCAATGAGCAGTTCTTC.

DNA of the CDR3: TGTGCCAGCAGCAAAGCGGGTCTTAGCAGGGGGGAAGGCTACACCTTC. It yields the protein CASSKAGLSRGEGYTF. This chain uses TRBV21-1 with TRBJ1-2; the DNA was not used to check the table's D call, TRBD1. TRBV21-1 is a pseudogene segment. The CDR3 extends over 16 amino acids.

The chain combines TRBV4-2 with TRBJ2-3; D unclear. V was trimmed by 0 bases and J by 4 bases, leaving 5 bases between them. CDR1 and CDR2 from the germline V gene are LGHNA and YNFKEQ. This CDR3 comprises 13 residues. The CDR3 coding sequence is TGTGCCAGCAGCCAAGATCTGGCAGATACGCAGTATTTT. The encoded protein is CASSQDLADTQYF.

Concerning this clone: A read error may explain this, as a much larger clone is one base away. This sample also contains other DNA sequences that code for the same CDR3. This rearrangement joins TRBV7-9 to TRBJ1-2, with no clear D. CDR1 is SEHNR, CDR2 FQNEAQ, per germline (reference sequence). The CDR3 runs to 13 residues. Trimming stripped 1 base from V and 2 bases from J, with 5 bases between. The CDR3 spells CASSLGGNYGYTF. In DNA, the CDR3 is TGTGCCAGCAGCTTAGGGGGAAACTATGGCTACACCTTC.

The chain carries TRBV6-1 and TRBJ1-2; D gene ambiguous. Germline lookup yields CDR1 MNHNS and CDR2 SASEGT. V was trimmed by 0 bases and J by 4 bases, leaving 15 bases between them. CDR3 size: 16 residues. CDR3 in amino acids: CASSEASGNAGYGYTF. The CDR3 DNA reads TGTGCCAGCAGTGAAGCGTCCGGGAATGCCGGCTATGGCTACACCTTC.

This sequence joins TRBV7-2 and TRBJ2-5; D call uncertain. Germline V gene sequence: CDR1 SGHTA, CDR2 FQGNSA. Trimming left V 5 bases short and J 0 bases short, with 7 bases between. The CDR3 runs 13 residues. The DNA for the CDR3 is TGTGCCAGCAGCGACCTGTACCAAGAGACCCAGTACTTC. Encoded protein: CASSDLYQETQYF.

This chain links TRBV5-5 with TRBJ2-7, with 9 positions matching TRBD1. This CDR3 is built from 14 residues. Germline CDR1 is SGHKS and CDR2 is YYEKEE (reference sequence). The V gene end was trimmed by 3 bases and the J gene end by 6 bases; junction bases not matched to a gene: 7. CDR3 loop: CASSSGQGLAEQYF. CDR3 DNA sequence: TGTGCCAGCAGCTCAGGACAGGGGTTGGCCGAGCAGTACTTC.

The CDR3 is CSGGGSQDKNTGELFF. Written as DNA, the CDR3 is TGCAGCGGGGGCGGGTCTCAGGACAAGAACACCGGGGAGCTGTTTTTT. The chain couples TRBV29-1 to TRBJ2-2; D could derive from TRBD1 or TRBD2 (5 bases each). Germline CDR1 SQVTM, CDR2 ANQGSEA. Trimming removed 7 bases at V and 1 base at J, with 19 bases between. The CDR3 totals 16 residues.

Notes on this clone: Other DNA sequences from this sample encode an identical CDR3 as well. The CDR3 coding sequence is TGTGCCAGCTCACGTCAGGGGGACTATGGCTACACCTTC. It yields the protein CASSRQGDYGYTF. This chain uses TRBV18 with TRBJ1-2, with 7 nucleotides matching TRBD1. The CDR3 is 13 amino acids. In germline, CDR1 is KGHSH, CDR2 LQKENI. V dropped 4 bases and J dropped 3; count of bases not matched to a gene: 2.

This clone was seen only a few times. The rearrangement joins TRBV7-2 to TRBJ2-2; no definite D call. CDR1 and CDR2 (germline): SGHTA, FQGNSA. Trimming removed 2 bases from V and 5 bases from J, with 9 bases in between. This CDR3 has 14 residues. This CDR3 is CASSLMGVTGELFF. CDR3 sequence (DNA): TGTGCCAGCAGCTTAATGGGTGTTACCGGGGAGCTGTTTTTT.

The rearrangement joins TRBV15 to TRBJ2-5; tentatively, D is TRBD2 (5 bases). This CDR3 is 15 amino acids long. Germline loops: CDR1 LNHNV, CDR2 YYDKDF (reference sequence). Deletions cut 0 bases from V and 5 bases from J, with 13 bases between. The CDR3 DNA is TGTGCCACCAGCAGAGATTCGGGGAGAGGCGAGACCCAGTACTTC. This translates into CATSRDSGRGETQYF.